This is a list of T cell receptor beta chains from one sample in a study of T cells after yellow fever vaccination. MiXCR, applied by TCRdb to the 5' RACE reads, yields one record per CDR3 protein. The sample yields about 400,000 distinct CDR3 sequences, 6% to 8% seen once. The sequences come from PBMCs, collected 5 days after the yellow fever booster vaccination. Receptors originate from a man under 40 who received the YFV17D yellow fever vaccine. Both conserved end residues are part of each CDR3. D genes are given only for firm matches. Expanded clones get a size class; other rows say once, few or many, or leave the size out.

V gene,D gene,clone size,J gene,CDR3 protein,CDR3 DNA
TRBV11-2,-,many,TRBJ2-3,CASSPAGSDTQYF,TGTGCCAGCAGCCCCGCTGGGTCAGATACGCAGTATTTT
TRBV5-5,TRBD1,-,TRBJ2-7,CASTSQGALNEQYF,TGTGCCAGCACCTCTCAGGGGGCGCTCAACGAGCAGTACTTC
TRBV7-2,-,-,TRBJ1-1,CASSQQGTTEAFF,TGTGCCAGCAGTCAACAAGGGACCACTGAAGCTTTCTTT
TRBV7-2,-,-,TRBJ2-1,CASSIKRGTRQFF,TGTGCCAGCAGCATAAAAAGGGGAACCCGACAGTTCTTC
TRBV3-1,-,few,TRBJ2-7,CASSQGRGKLEQYF,TGTGCCAGCAGCCAAGGACGCGGAAAACTAGAGCAGTACTTC
TRBV7-2,-,few,TRBJ2-3,CASSSFFNPSKTDTQYF,TGTGCCAGCAGCTCCTTCTTTAACCCCTCTAAGACAGATACGCAGTATTTT
TRBV7-7,-,many,TRBJ2-1,CASSLTGARNEQFF,TGTGCTAGCAGCTTGACGGGGGCCCGCAATGAGCAGTTCTTC
TRBV21-1,-,many,TRBJ2-7,CASSLSLTGGDEQYF,TGTGCCAGCAGCCTAAGCCTGACGGGGGGCGACGAGCAGTACTTC
TRBV6-2/TRBV6-3,TRBD2,-,TRBJ2-2,CASSNLPSGRRYTGELFF,TGTGCCAGCAGTAACCTCCCTAGCGGGAGGAGGTACACCGGGGAGCTGTTTTTT
TRBV20-1,-,few,TRBJ2-1,CSAPYRGSGGGEQFF,TGCAGTGCCCCCTACCGGGGTAGCGGAGGGGGTGAGCAGTTCTTC
TRBV12-3/TRBV12-4,-,few,TRBJ2-7,CASSLRNRGGGLTGVHEQYF,TGTGCCAGCAGCCTCCGTAATAGGGGGGGAGGGTTAACGGGGGTCCACGAGCAGTACTTC
TRBV5-1,TRBD2,-,TRBJ2-7,CASSLTTSGSTSEQYF,TGCGCCAGCAGCCTCACCACTAGCGGGAGCACCAGCGAGCAGTACTTC
TRBV15,TRBD1,many,TRBJ2-2,CATSRDLRQGTGELFF,TGTGCCACCAGCAGAGATTTAAGACAGGGAACCGGGGAGCTGTTTTTT
TRBV6-4,-,-,TRBJ1-2,CASSDSGSANYGYTF,TGTGCCAGCAGTGACTCGGGGTCAGCTAACTATGGCTACACCTTC
TRBV6-1,TRBD2,few,TRBJ2-1,CASISALAGEGEQFF,TGTGCCAGCATCTCCGCGCTAGCGGGAGAGGGTGAGCAGTTCTTC
TRBV20-1,-,few,TRBJ2-7,CSATPGLNYEQYF,TGCAGTGCTACCCCGGGACTGAACTACGAGCAGTACTTC
TRBV9,-,many,TRBJ2-1,CASSVARRSSYNEQFF,TGTGCCAGCAGCGTAGCGCGGAGGAGCTCCTACAATGAGCAGTTCTTC
TRBV10-3,TRBD1,-,TRBJ2-5,CAVQGAGRETQYF,TGTGCCGTCCAGGGGGCAGGTCGGGAGACCCAGTACTTC
TRBV20-1,-,-,TRBJ2-5,CSARDSRGLETQYF,TGCAGTGCTAGAGATTCTCGAGGCCTTGAGACCCAGTACTTC
TRBV12-3/TRBV12-4,TRBD2,few,TRBJ2-7,CASSSNVAGGPYEQYF,TGTGCCAGCAGCTCTAACGTAGCGGGAGGGCCCTACGAGCAGTACTTC
TRBV7-8,-,-,TRBJ2-1,CASSVLLGAHEQFF,TGTGCCAGCAGCGTACTACTGGGCGCTCATGAGCAGTTCTTC
TRBV7-2,TRBD2,many,TRBJ2-3,CASRSRAGDGIADTQYF,TGTGCCAGCAGAAGCAGAGCGGGAGATGGGATCGCAGATACGCAGTATTTT
TRBV7-2,TRBD2,many,TRBJ2-1,CASSFVLAANEQFF,TGTGCCAGCAGCTTTGTCCTAGCGGCAAATGAGCAGTTCTTC
TRBV29-1,TRBD2,few,TRBJ2-3,CSVVVSGGPTDTQYF,TGCAGCGTTGTTGTTTCGGGAGGGCCCACAGATACGCAGTATTTT
TRBV7-9,-,-,TRBJ2-7,CASSLSTVEQYF,TGTGCCAGCAGCTTGTCCACTGTGGAGCAGTACTTC
TRBV5-1,-,few,TRBJ2-6,CASSLTASEANVLTF,TGCGCCAGCAGCTTGACAGCTTCGGAGGCCAACGTCCTGACTTTC
TRBV7-9,-,many,TRBJ2-7,CASSRDPASYEQYF,TGTGCCAGCAGTCGAGACCCTGCTTCCTACGAGCAGTACTTC
TRBV20-1,-,few,TRBJ2-7,CSATTGTISYEQYF,TGCAGTGCAACAACCGGGACAATCTCCTACGAGCAGTACTTC
TRBV15,-,few,TRBJ1-1,CASGVGGEAFF,TGTGCCTCAGGGGTGGGGGGTGAAGCTTTCTTT
TRBV5-1,TRBD2,-,TRBJ2-7,CASSPRTSGSLLYF,TGCGCCAGCAGCCCGCGGACTAGCGGGAGCCTCTTGTACTTC
TRBV3-1,TRBD1,-,TRBJ2-3,CASSRGTGHTDTQYF,TGTGCCAGCAGCCGCGGGACAGGTCACACAGATACGCAGTATTTT
TRBV12-3/TRBV12-4,-,-,TRBJ2-7,CASSAAPDGYEQYF,TGTGCCAGCAGTGCAGCCCCGGACGGCTACGAGCAGTACTTC
TRBV24-1,-,-,TRBJ2-2,CATSERRGSLTGELFF,TGTGCCACCAGTGAGCGACGGGGTTCCCTCACCGGGGAGCTGTTTTTT
TRBV4-3,-,-,TRBJ1-1,CASSTRGGNTEAFF,TGCGCCAGCAGCACTAGGGGGGGGAACACTGAAGCTTTCTTT
TRBV5-4,-,-,TRBJ1-1,CASSFLAAGRLPGHMNTEAFF,TGTGCCAGCAGCTTTTTGGCAGCTGGTCGACTTCCGGGACACATGAACACTGAAGCTTTCTTT
TRBV20-1,-,many,TRBJ1-1,CSAKYPGPDRAFF,TGCAGTGCAAAATACCCTGGACCGGATAGAGCTTTCTTT
TRBV5-1,TRBD2,few,TRBJ2-2,CASSLFLAGTGELFF,TGCGCCAGCAGCTTGTTTCTAGCGGGCACCGGGGAGCTGTTTTTT
TRBV7-8,-,-,TRBJ2-1,CASSVRDSRGNEQFF,TGTGCCAGCAGCGTGCGGGACAGCCGCGGGAATGAGCAGTTCTTC
TRBV5-1,-,many,TRBJ1-3,CASSLAQADSGNTIYF,TGCGCCAGCAGCTTAGCCCAAGCCGACTCTGGAAACACCATATATTTT
TRBV29-1,-,many,TRBJ2-5,CSVRGETQYF,TGCAGCGTCAGGGGAGAGACCCAGTACTTC
TRBV3-1,-,few,TRBJ2-5,CASSQGMQGQETQYF,TGTGCCAGCAGCCAGGGCATGCAGGGCCAAGAGACCCAGTACTTC
TRBV20-1,-,few,TRBJ1-4,CSANGPDLRNEKLFF,TGCAGTGCTAACGGACCCGATTTACGTAATGAAAAACTGTTTTTT
TRBV7-2,-,many,TRBJ2-5,CASSDQGRLQETQYF,TGTGCCAGCAGCGACCAGGGGCGATTGCAAGAGACCCAGTACTTC
TRBV7-2,TRBD2,few,TRBJ2-7,CASSPLRLAGIPEQYF,TGTGCCAGCAGCCCCCTAAGACTAGCGGGGATCCCCGAGCAGTACTTC
TRBV29-1,-,-,TRBJ2-6,CSVEVVGTGANVLTF,TGCAGCGTTGAAGTGGTAGGGACTGGGGCCAACGTCCTGACTTTC
TRBV7-2,-,-,TRBJ2-3,CASSLGSLGQYF,TGTGCCAGCAGCTTAGGATCCCTAGGGCAGTATTTT
TRBV7-9,-,-,TRBJ2-7,CASSLVQPYEQYF,TGTGCCAGCAGCTTAGTTCAGCCCTACGAGCAGTACTTC
TRBV9,-,-,TRBJ1-4,CASSPSLGALEKLFF,TGTGCCAGCAGTCCCTCTTTGGGGGCGCTTGAAAAACTGTTTTTT
TRBV5-6,-,-,TRBJ1-4,CASSLWGGSNEKLFF,TGTGCCAGCAGCTTGTGGGGGGGCTCTAATGAAAAACTGTTTTTT
TRBV4-3,-,many,TRBJ2-5,CASSQELLAFVSQYF,TGCGCCAGCAGCCAAGAACTCCTAGCTTTTGTTTCCCAGTACTTC